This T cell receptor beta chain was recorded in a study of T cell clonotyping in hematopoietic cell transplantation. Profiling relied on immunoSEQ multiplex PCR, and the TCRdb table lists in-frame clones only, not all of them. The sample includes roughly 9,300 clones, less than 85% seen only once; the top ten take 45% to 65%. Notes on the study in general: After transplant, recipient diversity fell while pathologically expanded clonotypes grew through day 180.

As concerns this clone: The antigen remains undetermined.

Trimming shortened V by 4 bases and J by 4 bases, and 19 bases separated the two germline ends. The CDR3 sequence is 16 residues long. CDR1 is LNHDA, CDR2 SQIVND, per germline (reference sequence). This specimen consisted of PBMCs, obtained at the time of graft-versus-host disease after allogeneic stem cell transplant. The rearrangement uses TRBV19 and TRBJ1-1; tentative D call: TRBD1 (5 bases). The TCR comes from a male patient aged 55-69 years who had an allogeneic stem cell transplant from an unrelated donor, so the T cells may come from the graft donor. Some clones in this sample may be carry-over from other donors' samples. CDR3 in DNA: TGTGCCAGTAGTACCCCTCCTACAGGTCGCGCCACTGAAGCTTTCTTT. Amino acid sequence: CASSTPPTGRATEAFF.